Listed below are T cell receptor beta chains from one sample, sequenced in a study of blood T cell repertoires in COVID-19. Generated by immunoSEQ multiplex PCR, the TCRdb table keeps only in-frame clones and is missing some. Of about 210,000 clones listed, around 81% are singletons. Sequencing used PBMCs or T cells enriched from blood (not recorded which). Receptors were obtained from a woman aged 50 to 60 with acute COVID-19. Both conserved end residues are part of each CDR3. A D gene is named only where the DNA matches it firmly. Only part of the rows carry a size: once, few, many, or a class if the clone is expanded.

d_gene	abundance	v_gene	j_gene	CDR3nt	CDR3aa
TRBD2	once	TRBV5-5	TRBJ2-2	TGTGCCAGCAGCTTGGCCGGACTAGGTGCGACCGGGGAGCTGTTTTTT	CASSLAGLGATGELFF
TRBD2	.	TRBV7-2	TRBJ2-7	TGTGCCAGCAGCTTAGTTTCATGGGCTAGCGGGACCCCTCAATACGAGCAGTACTTC	CASSLVSWASGTPQYEQYF
.	.	TRBV6-5	TRBJ1-5	TGTGCCAGCAGGGGCCAGTACAATCAGCCCCAGCATTTT	CASRGQYNQPQHF
.	.	TRBV19	TRBJ1-6	TGTGCCAGTAGTGGATATGGGGGGGGCGCTTCGTGGAATTCACCCCTCCACTTT	CASSGYGGGASWNSPLHF
TRBD2	.	TRBV5-1	TRBJ2-3	TGCGCCAGCGCCCGGGGGGGTCAAGATACGCAGTATTTT	CASARGGQDTQYF
.	.	TRBV5-4	TRBJ2-3	TGTGCCAGCAGCACCGGCGGCAGCTCTAGCACAGATACGCAGTATTTT	CASSTGGSSSTDTQYF
TRBD2	.	TRBV4-1	TRBJ2-1	TGCGCCAGCACACTAGCGGGAGGGTTGAATGAGCAGTTCTTC	CASTLAGGLNEQFF
.	few	TRBV4-3	TRBJ2-3	TGCGCCAGCAGCCAAGATATCGGGGCAGATACGCAGTATTTT	CASSQDIGADTQYF
.	.	TRBV6-1	TRBJ2-7	TGTGCCAGCAGTGAAGCGTGGACAGTGAACGGCGAGCAGTACTTC	CASSEAWTVNGEQYF
.	.	TRBV7-2	TRBJ1-6	TGTGCCAGCAGCTTAGAGGCAGGGGTAAGGTCACCCCTCCACTTT	CASSLEAGVRSPLHF
TRBD2	.	TRBV18	TRBJ2-1	TGTGCCAGCTCGTCTAGCGGGGGGGCCAGTCAGTATGAGCAGTTCTTC	CASSSSGGASQYEQFF
TRBD2	few	TRBV7-6	TRBJ2-3	TGTGCCAGCAGCGACGGACTAGCGGGTTCTAGCACAGATACGCAGTATTTT	CASSDGLAGSSTDTQYF
TRBD1	.	TRBV28	TRBJ2-5	TGTGCCAGCAGGGAAACAGGGGGCGCAGGGGAGACCCAGTACTTC	CASRETGGAGETQYF
TRBD1	.	TRBV7-8	TRBJ1-5	TGTGCCAGCGGTGGACAGGGCGGAATTCAGCCCCAGCATTTT	CASGGQGGIQPQHF
.	.	TRBV7-6	TRBJ1-3	TGTGCCAGCAGCTTGGTGCCGGGATTGGGTGGAAACACCATATATTTT	CASSLVPGLGGNTIYF
TRBD1	.	TRBV5-1	TRBJ2-7	TGCGCCAGCAGCCACCTCACAGGGGGCGCAGCGTACGAGCAGTACTTC	CASSHLTGGAAYEQYF
.	.	TRBV7-9	TRBJ2-2	TGTGCCAGCAGCTTATCTTTTAGCGGAGTAACCGGGGAGCTGTTTTTT	CASSLSFSGVTGELFF
TRBD1	.	TRBV11-3	TRBJ1-3	TGTGCCAGCAGCTTACTCTCGACAGGGTCTGGAAACACCATATATTTT	CASSLLSTGSGNTIYF
.	.	TRBV12-3/TRBV12-4	TRBJ2-2	TGTGCCAGCAGTTTCAAAGCGATCGGGGAGCTGTTTTTT	CASSFKAIGELFF
TRBD1	.	TRBV2	TRBJ1-4	TGTGCCAGCAGAAAGGACAGGGCTGATGAAAAACTGTTTTTT	CASRKDRADEKLFF
.	.	TRBV7-9	TRBJ1-5	TGTGCCAGCAGCCCCTTGGGGCTACAGGGACAGCCCCAGCATTTT	CASSPLGLQGQPQHF
.	few	TRBV5-5	TRBJ2-4	TGTGCCAGCAGCTTCACAGGGGGGGAAAACATTCAGTACTTC	CASSFTGGENIQYF
.	.	TRBV3-1/TRBV3-2	TRBJ2-4	TGTGCCAGCGGGAGTCTAGCCAAAAACATTCAGTACTTC	CASGSLAKNIQYF
TRBD1	.	TRBV24-1	TRBJ2-7	TGTGCCACCAGTGATTCTGGGACAGGGGGTTACGAGCAGTACTTC	CATSDSGTGGYEQYF
TRBD1	.	TRBV28	TRBJ2-7	TGTGCCAGCAGTCCGGGACAGAGCTCCTACGAGCAGTACTTC	CASSPGQSSYEQYF
TRBD2	.	TRBV19	TRBJ2-7	TGTGCCAGTAGTATGAAGGTAGCGGGAGCTACGGTGTCCCCCTACGAGCAGTACTTC	CASSMKVAGATVSPYEQYF
.	.	TRBV12-3/TRBV12-4	TRBJ1-1	TGTGCCAGCACAATCCGACAGAACACTGAAGCTTTCTTT	CASTIRQNTEAFF
TRBD1	.	TRBV30	TRBJ1-1	TGTGCCTGGAGGCCAGGGGGCCCCTCTGAAGCTTTCTTT	CAWRPGGPSEAFF
TRBD1	.	TRBV7-9	TRBJ1-1	TGTGCCAGCATTCAGGGGGCTGGCACTGAAGCTTTCTTT	CASIQGAGTEAFF
.	.	TRBV6-5	TRBJ1-3	TGTGCCAGCAGTTACTCTGCAGGGCGATCTGGAAACACCATATATTTT	CASSYSAGRSGNTIYF
.	.	TRBV28	TRBJ2-7	TGTGCCAGCAGTTTACCCGCCGGGGTTGAGCAGTACTTC	CASSLPAGVEQYF
.	.	TRBV27	TRBJ1-5	TGTGCCAGCAGCCAACAAAATAGCAATCAGCCCCAGCATTTT	CASSQQNSNQPQHF
TRBD1	.	TRBV12-3/TRBV12-4	TRBJ1-1	TGTGCCAGCAGTTTAGGACAGGGCCTCTCAGCTTTCTTT	CASSLGQGLSAFF
TRBD2	.	TRBV5-8	TRBJ2-4	TGTGCCAGCAGCTCGACTAGCTTAAACATTCAGTACTTC	CASSSTSLNIQYF
.	once	TRBV7-8	TRBJ2-3	TGTGCCAGCAGCTTAGGTGTCCGTTCGGATACGCAGTATTTT	CASSLGVRSDTQYF
.	.	TRBV7-2	TRBJ2-2	TGTGCCAGCAGCTTTTCAGGGGTAGCAGCGAACACCGGGGAGCTGTTTTTT	CASSFSGVAANTGELFF
TRBD1	.	TRBV27	TRBJ2-2	TGTGCCAGCAGTTCGTCCGGGACAGTGAACACCGGGGAGCTGTTTTTT	CASSSSGTVNTGELFF
.	.	TRBV5-5	TRBJ1-1	TGTGCCAGCAGCTTCCGAGCTATGAACACTGAAGCTTTCTTT	CASSFRAMNTEAFF
TRBD2	.	TRBV7-2	TRBJ2-7	TGTGCCAGCAGCTTATACCCGGGAGGAGGATACGAGCAGTACTTC	CASSLYPGGGYEQYF
TRBD1	.	TRBV7-2	TRBJ2-1	TGTGCCAGCAGCTTAGTCCCGGGACAGGGCAATGAGCAGTTCTTC	CASSLVPGQGNEQFF
.	.	TRBV28	TRBJ2-7	TGTGCCAGCAGTTTAGCGGATCGCTACGAGCAGTACTTC	CASSLADRYEQYF
TRBD2	.	TRBV19	TRBJ2-5	TGTGCCAGTAGTATGGGAGCGACTAGCGGCCAAGAGACCCAGTACTTC	CASSMGATSGQETQYF
.	.	TRBV5-1	TRBJ1-4	TGCGCCAGCAGCTTGGTTACAGGCGAAAAACTGTTTTTT	CASSLVTGEKLFF
TRBD2	.	TRBV11-2	TRBJ2-1	TGTGCCAGCAGCTTGGGGATAGTAGCGGGAGGCTATGAGCAGTTCTTC	CASSLGIVAGGYEQFF
.	.	TRBV5-1	TRBJ2-2	TGCGCCAGCAGAACTAGAGGGGGTGAGACCGGGGAGCTGTTTTTT	CASRTRGGETGELFF
TRBD1	.	TRBV18	TRBJ2-1	TGTGCCAGCTCACCTCTCCCACCCACAGGGGGCGATGAGCAGTTCTTC	CASSPLPPTGGDEQFF
.	.	TRBV29-1	TRBJ2-1	TGCAGCGTTGAAGGGGCAGACTCCTACAATGAGCAGTTCTTC	CSVEGADSYNEQFF